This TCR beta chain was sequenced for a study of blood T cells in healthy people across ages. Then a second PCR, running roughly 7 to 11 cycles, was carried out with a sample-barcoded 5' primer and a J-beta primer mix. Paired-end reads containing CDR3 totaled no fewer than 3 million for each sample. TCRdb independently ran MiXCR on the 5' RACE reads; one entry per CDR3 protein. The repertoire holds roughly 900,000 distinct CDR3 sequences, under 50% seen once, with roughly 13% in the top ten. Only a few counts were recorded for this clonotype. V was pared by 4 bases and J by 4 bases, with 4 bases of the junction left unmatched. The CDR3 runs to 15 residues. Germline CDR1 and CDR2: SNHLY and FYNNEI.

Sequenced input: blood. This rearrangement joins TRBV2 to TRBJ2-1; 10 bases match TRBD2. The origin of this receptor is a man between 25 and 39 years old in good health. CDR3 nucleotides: TGTGCCAGCAGTGCTTCGACTAGCGGGTACAATGAGCAGTTCTTC. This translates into CASSASTSGYNEQFF. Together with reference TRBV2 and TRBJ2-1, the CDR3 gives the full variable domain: EPEVTQTPSHQVTQMGQEVILRCVPISNHLYFYWYRQILGQKVEFLVSFYNNEISEKSEIFDDQFSVERPDGSNFTLKIRSTKLEDSAMYFCASSASTSGYNEQFFGPGTRLTVL.